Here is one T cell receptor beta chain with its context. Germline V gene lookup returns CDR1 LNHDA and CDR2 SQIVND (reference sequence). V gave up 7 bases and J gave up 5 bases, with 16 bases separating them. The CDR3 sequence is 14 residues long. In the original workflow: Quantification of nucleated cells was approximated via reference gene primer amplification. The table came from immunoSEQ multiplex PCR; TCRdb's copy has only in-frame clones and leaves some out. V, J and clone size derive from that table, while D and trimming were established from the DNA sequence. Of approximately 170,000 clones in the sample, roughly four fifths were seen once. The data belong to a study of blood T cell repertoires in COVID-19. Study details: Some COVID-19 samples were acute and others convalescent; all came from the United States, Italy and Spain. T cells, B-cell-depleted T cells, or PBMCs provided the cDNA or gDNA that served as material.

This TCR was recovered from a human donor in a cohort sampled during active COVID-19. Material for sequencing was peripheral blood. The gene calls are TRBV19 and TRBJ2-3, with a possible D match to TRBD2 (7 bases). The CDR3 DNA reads TGTGCCAGTACCCCGGGGGGCCGTGGAGATACGCAGTATTTT. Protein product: CASTPGGRGDTQYF.